Listed here are 27 T cell receptor beta chains from one sample, sequenced in a study of cytomegalovirus exposure and HLA in healthy donors. Using immunoSEQ multiplex PCR, the repertoire was profiled, and TCRdb retains in-frame clones only, with some absent. The repertoire includes some 170,000 clones, 86% of them detected once, and roughly 2.6% sits in the top ten. Sequences were obtained from PBMCs. The receptors here all came from a man in his late teens or twenties in good health and CMV-seropositive.

The V call is TRBV27, the J call TRBJ1-4; D unclear. The CDR3 runs 14 residues. CDR1 is MNHEY and CDR2 is SMNVEV in the germline V gene (reference sequence). Between the trimmed V and J ends, which lost 5 bases and 2 bases, there was a span of 9 bases. For the CDR3, the DNA is TGTGCCAGCAGTCCGGTCGCCACTAATGAAAAACTGTTTTTT. Its protein product is CASSPVATNEKLFF.

The V gene is TRBV23-1, the J gene TRBJ2-7, with 11 bases identical to TRBD2. TRBV23-1 is annotated as an ORF whose role is uncertain. V lost 8 bases, J lost 3 bases, and 9 bases stayed unmatched. There are 15 residues in the CDR3. DNA for the CDR3: TGCGCCAGCCCGCACCAACTAGCGGGAGACTACGAGCAGTACTTC. It codes for CASPHQLAGDYEQYF.

This clone was observed a few times. The chain couples TRBV7-8 to TRBJ1-1, with D tentatively TRBD1 (5 bases). CDR1 is SGHVS, CDR2 FQNEAQ, per germline. Between the trimmed V and J ends, which lost 1 base and 1 base, there was a span of 7 bases. The CDR3 is 14 residues long. The CDR3 bases are TGTGCCAGCAGCTTAGTCAGGGAGAACACTGAAGCTTTCTTT. Translating it yields CASSLVRENTEAFF. The full variable domain, in which reference TRBV7-8 and TRBJ1-1 provide the parts outside the CDR3, is GAGVSQSPRYKVAKRGQDVALRCDPISGHVSLFWYQQALGQGPEFLTYFQNEAQLDKSGLPSDRFFAERPEGSVSTLKIQRTQQEDSAVYLCASSLVRENTEAFFGQGTRLTVV.

This clone was seen a single time. The sample has other DNA sequences that encode this CDR3 too. The chain carries TRBV6-5 and TRBJ1-2; 12 bases agree with TRBD1. CDR1 is MNHEY, CDR2 SVGAGI, per germline. The length of the CDR3 is 16 residues. With V trimmed by 0 bases and J by 5 bases, 4 bases remained unmatched. For the CDR3, the DNA is TGTGCCAGCAGTTACTCGGGACAGGGGGCTGGATATGGCTACACCTTC. Its protein product is CASSYSGQGAGYGYTF.

The V call is TRBV5-1, the J call TRBJ2-2, with D perhaps matching TRBD2 (7 bases). CDR3 size: 20 residues. Trimming cost V 0 bases and J 1 base, with 22 bases left between them. Germline V gene sequence: CDR1 SGHRS, CDR2 YFSETQ. The CDR3 sequence: CASSLAEGEGPLLNTGELFF. As DNA, the CDR3 is TGCGCCAGCAGCTTGGCCGAGGGGGAGGGCCCCCTTTTGAACACCGGGGAGCTGTTTTTT.

About this clone: This sample also contains other DNA sequences that code for the same CDR3. The J gene is TRBJ2-7, the V gene TRBV18; D possibly corresponds to TRBD1 (6 bases). CDR3 size: 13 residues. Trimming removed 2 bases from V and 4 bases from J, with 9 bases in between. Germline CDR1 KGHSH, CDR2 LQKENI. The CDR3 reads CASSPGGGYEQYF. The DNA of the CDR3 is TGTGCCAGCTCACCAGGGGGCGGTTACGAGCAGTACTTC.

V usage is TRBV29-1 and J usage is TRBJ2-1; D perhaps matches TRBD1 (6 bases). The V end was cut by 6 bases, the J end by 3 bases, with 18 bases between. The CDR3 covers 15 residues. Germline CDR1 is SQVTM and CDR2 is ANQGSEA. CDR3 sequence: CSVPEGTLGYNEQFF. CDR3 nucleotide sequence: TGCAGCGTCCCCGAAGGGACACTCGGCTACAATGAGCAGTTCTTC.

The chain employs TRBV18 and TRBJ1-5, with 8 bases lining up with TRBD1. Germline V lookup: CDR1 KGHSH, CDR2 LQKENI. J was trimmed by 4 bases and V by 6 bases; bases with no gene match: 8. The CDR3 runs 15 residues. CDR3 in DNA: TGTGCCAGCTCGCAAGGGACAGGACGGAATCAGCCCCAGCATTTT. Translation: CASSQGTGRNQPQHF.

V and J are TRBV29-1 and TRBJ1-3, with 10 bases that match TRBD1. The CDR3 consists of 16 residues. With V trimmed by 4 bases and J by 0 bases, 6 bases remained unmatched. CDR1 is SQVTM, CDR2 ANQGSEA, per germline. The CDR3 nucleotides read TGCAGCGTTGGGGGGACAGGGGCTAACTCTGGAAACACCATATATTTT. Amino acid sequence: CSVGGTGANSGNTIYF.

Here the CDR3 reads CASSPRGGLAWAGELFF. In nucleotides, the CDR3 is TGTGCCAGCAGCCCTCGGGGGGGGTTAGCGTGGGCCGGGGAGCTGTTTTTT. The J gene is TRBJ2-2, the V gene TRBV7-8, with TRBD2 identical over 8 bases. This CDR3 is built from 17 residues. Trimming at V came to 5 bases and at J to 6 bases, leaving 14 bases not matched to a gene. Germline V gene lookup returns CDR1 SGHVS and CDR2 FQNEAQ.

V gene TRBV28 combines with J gene TRBJ2-7; 12 nucleotides align to TRBD1. Germline CDR1 MDHEN, CDR2 SYDVKM. The CDR3 has 15 residues. V was pared by 6 bases and J by 7 bases, with 10 bases of the junction left unmatched. The CDR3 is CASSAPGQGAWEQYF. The CDR3 nucleotides are TGTGCCAGCAGCGCCCCGGGACAGGGGGCGTGGGAGCAGTACTTC.

This chain uses TRBV27 with TRBJ2-7; the D is unclear. V was shortened by 6 bases and J by 0 bases, with 9 bases between the two germline ends. The CDR3 is made up of 13 amino acids. Looked up from germline, CDR1 is MNHEY and CDR2 is SMNVEV (reference sequence). The CDR3 reads CASSFRRSYEQYF. CDR3 nucleotides: TGTGCCAGCAGCTTTCGTCGCTCCTACGAGCAGTACTTC.

The rearrangement links TRBV4-2 to TRBJ2-7; 7 bases are a match to TRBD2. CDR3 length: 15 amino acids. Trimming removed 3 bases from V and 2 bases from J; junction bases left unmatched: 7. The germline CDR1 and CDR2 sequences are LGHNA and YNFKEQ. The CDR3 DNA is TGTGCCAGCAGCCACCGCGGGGGTAATACCTACGAGCAGTACTTC. Translating gives CASSHRGGNTYEQYF.

The genes are TRBV2 and TRBJ1-2; 7 nucleotides agree with TRBD1. From germline, CDR1 is SNHLY and CDR2 FYNNEI. This CDR3 comprises 12 residues. J was trimmed by 7 bases and V by 7 bases; bases with no gene match: 6. Here the CDR3 reads CASNRGNIGYTF. As DNA, the CDR3 is TGTGCCAGCAACAGGGGAAACATTGGCTACACCTTC.

The V call is TRBV5-4, the J call TRBJ2-5; 8 bases are shared with TRBD1. Trimming cost V 5 bases and J 0 bases; bases outside gene matches: 6. Germline values: CDR1 SGHNT, CDR2 YYREEE (reference sequence). The CDR3 runs 15 residues. The CDR3 DNA reads as TGTGCCAGCAGACGGGACAGGACCTACCAAGAGACCCAGTACTTC. The encoded protein is CASRRDRTYQETQYF. The whole variable domain, remainder taken from reference TRBV5-4 and TRBJ2-5, is ETGVTQSPTHLIKTRGQQVTLRCSSQSGHNTVSWYQQALGQGPQFIFQYYREEENGRGNFPPRFSGLQFPNYSSELNVNALELDDSALYLCASRRDRTYQETQYFGPGTRLLVL.

The chain links TRBV2 to TRBJ2-7, with TRBD1 identical over 7 bases. This CDR3 is 13 amino acids long. With V trimmed by 7 bases and J by 2 bases, 5 bases remained unmatched. The germline V gene encodes CDR1 SNHLY and CDR2 FYNNEI. The CDR3 nucleotides read TGTGCCAGCATCAGAAGGGGGCCCTACGAGCAGTACTTC. Translating gives CASIRRGPYEQYF.

CDR3 coding DNA: TGTGCCAGCAGATTAGCGGGAACCACAGATACGCAGTATTTT. This translates into CASRLAGTTDTQYF. V gene TRBV5-6 combines with J gene TRBJ2-3, with 8 bases aligning to TRBD2. Germline V gene data show CDR1 as SGHDT and CDR2 as YYEEEE. The CDR3 has 14 amino acids. With V trimmed by 5 bases and J by 2 bases, 4 bases remained unmatched.

The chain recombines TRBV28 with TRBJ2-6; 7 bases match TRBD2. V was pared by 7 bases and J by 3 bases, with 9 bases of the junction left unmatched. There are 16 residues in the CDR3. Germline assignment: CDR1 MDHEN and CDR2 SYDVKM. The chain's CDR3 is CASNHGTMGGANVLTF. In nucleotides, the CDR3 is TGTGCCAGCAACCATGGGACTATGGGTGGGGCCAACGTCCTGACTTTC.

This clone has only one observation. J is TRBJ2-7 and V is TRBV6-5, with TRBD1 identical over 8 bases. The CDR3 runs to 14 residues. With V trimmed by 5 bases and J by 4 bases, 7 bases remained unmatched. CDR1 MNHEY and CDR2 SVGAGI come from the germline V gene. CDR3: CASSPGQGVYEQYF. Here the CDR3 DNA reads TGTGCCAGCAGTCCAGGACAGGGTGTTTACGAGCAGTACTTC.

The chain joins TRBV4-3 to TRBJ2-3, with TRBD2 matching 8 bases. V trimming: 0 bases; J trimming: 6 bases; junction bases outside the gene matches: 8. Per germline, CDR1 LGHNA and CDR2 YSLEER. This CDR3 has 16 residues. CDR3 coding DNA: TGCGCCAGCAGCCAAGAACTAGCGGAAGGTGGGGATACGCAGTATTTT. It codes for CASSQELAEGGDTQYF.

The count of this clone is one. J is TRBJ2-1 and V is TRBV28; 7 nucleotides align to TRBD1. CDR3 length: 13 amino acids. Germline V gene sequence: CDR1 MDHEN, CDR2 SYDVKM. J lost 10 bases, V lost 5 bases, and 8 bases had no gene match. The CDR3: CASSNDRVGEQFF. The CDR3 DNA reads TGTGCCAGCAGTAACGACAGGGTGGGCGAGCAGTTCTTC.

The chain recombines TRBV18 with TRBJ2-1, with 9 bases aligning to TRBD2. Trimming took 0 bases from V and 10 from J; bases not matched to a gene: 10. The CDR3 totals 16 residues. Per the germline V gene, CDR1 is KGHSH and CDR2 is LQKENI. The CDR3, as DNA: TGTGCCAGCTCACCACCAGCGGGGGGCACGGGGGGGGAGCAGTTCTTC. This gives the protein CASSPPAGGTGGEQFF.

This sequence joins TRBV27 and TRBJ2-7; 7 nucleotides match TRBD2. From germline, CDR1 is MNHEY and CDR2 SMNVEV (reference sequence). CDR3 length equals 14 residues. Trimming cost V 3 bases and J 5 bases; bases outside gene matches: 7. The CDR3 DNA sequence: TGTGCCAGCAGTTTGGTGGCGGGAGCTGACGAGCAGTACTTC. Its translation: CASSLVAGADEQYF.

The chain links TRBV4-1 to TRBJ1-3; D gene ambiguous. The ends were cut back, 0 bases at V and 0 bases at J, with 9 bases in the middle. There are 16 residues in the CDR3. Germline CDR1 reads MGHRA; CDR2 reads YSYEKL. CDR3 in amino acids: CASSQEALNSGNTIYF. CDR3 nucleotides: TGCGCCAGCAGCCAAGAGGCTCTCAACTCTGGAAACACCATATATTTT.

The chain couples TRBV6-5 to TRBJ1-1; possible D gene TRBD1, 5 bases. The CDR3 extends over 13 amino acids. The V end was cut by 6 bases, the J end by 9 bases, with 17 bases between. CDR1 MNHEY and CDR2 SVGAGI come from the germline V gene. The CDR3 is CASSYGADAKAFF. CDR3 DNA: TGTGCCAGCAGCTACGGGGCGGACGCTAAAGCTTTCTTT.

The gene calls are TRBV20-1 and TRBJ1-1; the match to TRBD1 covers 7 bases. Germline V gene data show CDR1 as DFQATT and CDR2 as SNEGSKA (reference sequence). The trim removed 6 bases at V and 7 bases at J, leaving 5 bases unmatched. The CDR3 consists of 11 residues. The CDR3 is CSARGTVEAFF. CDR3 DNA sequence: TGCAGTGCCCGAGGGACAGTTGAAGCTTTCTTT.

The chain links TRBV27 to TRBJ2-5, with 10 bases lining up with TRBD1. This CDR3 is built from 15 residues. Germline lookup yields CDR1 MNHEY and CDR2 SMNVEV (reference sequence). V dropped 8 bases and J dropped 5; count of bases not matched to a gene: 11. The CDR3: CASRQGATSWETQYF. CDR3 in DNA: TGTGCCAGCCGACAGGGGGCGACCTCCTGGGAGACCCAGTACTTC.